The rows below give T cell receptor beta chains drawn from one sample of a study of CD4 T cells in relation to SARS-CoV-2 and coronaviruses. Repertoires were generated with immunoSEQ multiplex PCR, while TCRdb's copy carries only in-frame clones and drops some. The sample has about 59,000 clones, roughly 89% seen once. Sequenced: memory CD4+ T cells from PBMCs. The source of these receptors is a human donor in good health. CDR3s leave out the opening cysteine and the closing phenylalanine or tryptophan.

j_gene	v_gene	CDR3aa
TRBJ2-4	TRBV5-1	ASSLEGTGANIQY
TRBJ1-3	TRBV19	ASKVEGQGNTIY
TRBJ2-6	TRBV7-2	ASSLTSGSSGANVLT
TRBJ2-5	TRBV7-6	ASSPALNQETQY
TRBJ2-1	TRBV19	ASSIGPGGNEQF
TRBJ2-3	TRBV20-1	SASLVTQY
TRBJ1-1	TRBV7-9	ASSLSGTGPFTEAF
TRBJ1-6	TRBV7-8	ASSFRGPGHSPLH
TRBJ1-5	TRBV7-9	ASSQGQGMHRQH
TRBJ2-2	TRBV7-8	ASSLAGETGTGELF
TRBJ2-5	TRBV5-4	ASSLSASPRETQY
TRBJ1-1	TRBV30	AWSDGTGNTEAF
TRBJ2-2	TRBV7-6	ASSRRSGSTNTGELF
TRBJ1-5	TRBV2	ASSDRGYQPQH
TRBJ1-3	TRBV20-1	SASREEAGNTIY
TRBJ2-7	TRBV7-9	ASSLAGGAYEQY
TRBJ2-7	TRBV7-8	ASSLDYEQY
TRBJ1-4	TRBV6-5	ASSRRATNEKLF
TRBJ2-6	TRBV7-2	ASSPKGQGASGANVLT
TRBJ2-4	TRBV19	ASSLDRVTKNIQY
TRBJ1-2	TRBV7-6	ASSLGGRGNYGYT
TRBJ1-6	TRBV5-8	ASSLRGADSPLH
TRBJ2-1	TRBV19	ASDIRRVTRNEQF
TRBJ2-1	TRBV13	ASSLEAYEQF
TRBJ2-5	TRBV6-5	ASSYAGVKTQY
TRBJ2-2	TRBV3-1/TRBV3-2	ASSQDRTGRNTGELF
TRBJ2-7	TRBV5-1	ASSLMPGAYEQY
TRBJ1-1	TRBV5-1	ASSQGSGTEAF
TRBJ2-1	TRBV6-1	ASSDTNEQF
TRBJ2-2	TRBV7-2	ASSQPPGTGNTGELF
TRBJ2-7	TRBV29-1	SVGRDRGPYEQY
TRBJ1-2	TRBV7-8	ASSLRFDRHYGYT
TRBJ2-1	TRBV5-1	ASSFGQGHNEQF
TRBJ2-1	TRBV4-1	ASSQEVLAGYNEQF
TRBJ2-3	TRBV11-2	ASRESGSFGTDTQY
TRBJ2-7	TRBV29-1	SVEDLGGGSPYEQY
TRBJ2-1	TRBV7-3	ASSLTGPSGSGEQF
TRBJ1-4	TRBV6-1	ASSEAAESRLF
TRBJ2-4	TRBV4-2	ASSQDSLAKNIQY
TRBJ2-1	TRBV19	ASSANLISGSSYNEQF
TRBJ2-2	TRBV6-1	ASSEGVGELF
TRBJ2-3	TRBV10-1	ASSEGRGSTDTQY
TRBJ2-7	TRBV4-2	ASSQGLSYEQY
TRBJ1-5	TRBV18	ASSESAHQPQH
TRBJ2-5	TRBV5-3	ARSCPLRDRVQETQY